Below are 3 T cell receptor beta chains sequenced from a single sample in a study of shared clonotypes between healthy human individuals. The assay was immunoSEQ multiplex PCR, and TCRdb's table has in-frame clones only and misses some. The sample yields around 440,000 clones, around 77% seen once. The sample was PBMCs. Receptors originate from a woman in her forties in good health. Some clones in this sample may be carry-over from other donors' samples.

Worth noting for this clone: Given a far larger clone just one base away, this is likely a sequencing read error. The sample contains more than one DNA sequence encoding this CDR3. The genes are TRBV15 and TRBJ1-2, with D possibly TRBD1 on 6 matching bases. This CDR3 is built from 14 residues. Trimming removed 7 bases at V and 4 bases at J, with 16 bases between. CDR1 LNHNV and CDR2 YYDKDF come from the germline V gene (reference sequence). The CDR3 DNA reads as TGTGCCACCACCCCTGGAACAGGGCGCTATGGCTACACCTTC. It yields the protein CATTPGTGRYGYTF. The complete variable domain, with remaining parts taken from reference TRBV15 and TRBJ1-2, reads DAMVIQNPRYQVTQFGKPVTLSCSQTLNHNVMYWYQQKSSQAPKLLFHYYDKDFNNEADTPDNFQSRRPNTSFCFLDIRSPGLGDTAMYLCATTPGTGRYGYTFGSGTRLTVV.

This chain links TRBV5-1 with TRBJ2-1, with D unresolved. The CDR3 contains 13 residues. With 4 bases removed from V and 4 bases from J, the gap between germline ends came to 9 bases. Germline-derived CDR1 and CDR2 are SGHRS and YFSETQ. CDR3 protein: CASSPPPYNEQFF. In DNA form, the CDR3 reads TGCGCCAGCAGCCCTCCGCCGTACAATGAGCAGTTCTTC.

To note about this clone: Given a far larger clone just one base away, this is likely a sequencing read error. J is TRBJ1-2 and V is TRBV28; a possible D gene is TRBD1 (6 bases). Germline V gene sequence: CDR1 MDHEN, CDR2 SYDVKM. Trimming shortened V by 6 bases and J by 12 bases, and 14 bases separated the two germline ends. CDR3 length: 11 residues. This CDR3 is CASRQGVGHTF. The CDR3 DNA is TGTGCCAGCAGACAGGGAGTCGGCCACACCTTC.